This paragraph covers one T cell receptor beta chain sequence. Those enrolled, adults aged roughly 18 to 90 years, came from around 24 US areas. Contact with a PCR-confirmed or clinician-diagnosed COVID-19 case occurred within 2 weeks of entry. The CDR3 loop spans 16 amino acids. Germline values: CDR1 SGHAT, CDR2 FQNNGV. Trimming cost V 4 bases and J 6 bases; bases outside gene matches: 11. This entry comes from a study of blood T cell repertoires in COVID-19. Clones were read by immunoSEQ multiplex PCR, and TCRdb kept only the in-frame ones, dropping some. Of roughly 270,000 clones in the sample, 80% to 85% are singletons; the top ten hold less than 5.5%.

Sequencing was done on a sample of PBMCs or T cells enriched from blood (not recorded which). The chain joins TRBV11-2 to TRBJ2-5; 10 nucleotides agree with TRBD1. This clonotype originated in a man aged 40-50 years who had been exposed to COVID-19. CDR3 in DNA: TGTGCCAGCAGCTCGGACAGGGGGGTAATCGGGCAGACCCAGTACTTC. Amino acids: CASSSDRGVIGQTQYF.